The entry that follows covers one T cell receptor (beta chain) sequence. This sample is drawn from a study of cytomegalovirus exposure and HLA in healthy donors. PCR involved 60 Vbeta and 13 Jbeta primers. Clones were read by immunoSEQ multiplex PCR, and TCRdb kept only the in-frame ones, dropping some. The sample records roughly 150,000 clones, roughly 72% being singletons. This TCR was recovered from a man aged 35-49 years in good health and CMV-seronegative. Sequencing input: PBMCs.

CDR3 amino acids: CASSQEGQGADTQYF. DNA for the CDR3: TGTGCCAGCAGTCAAGAGGGCCAGGGCGCAGATACGCAGTATTTT. This chain joins TRBV2 and TRBJ2-3; D might be TRBD1 or TRBD2, each matching 5 bases. The V end lost 5 bases, the J end lost 4 bases, and 16 bases lay between the germline ends. Per the germline V gene, CDR1 is SNHLY and CDR2 is FYNNEI. The CDR3 is made up of 15 amino acids.